Sequencing of this T cell receptor beta chain was carried out in a study of T-cell reconstitution after alpha-beta-depleted transplantation in children. CDR3 length equals 18 residues. CDR1 is LGHNA, CDR2 YNFKEQ, per germline. The V and J ends lost 4 bases and 2 bases respectively, with 21 bases between them. Unique molecular identifiers tagged the TCRbeta library. TCRdb processed the PCR reads anew with MiXCR; each CDR3 protein has one entry. The repertoire holds 550,000 to 600,000 distinct CDR3 sequences, with more than 20% as singletons. This clonotype has at least ten counts. The chain links TRBV4-2 to TRBJ1-3, with D possibly being TRBD1 (6 bases). Sequenced here: PBMCs, mostly from graft donor cells, sampled 360 days after TCRalphabeta/CD19-depleted stem cell transplant. The receptor comes from a boy younger than two who had a stem cell transplant for acute myeloid leukemia, so the T cells may come from the graft donor. The CDR3 nucleotides read TGTGCCAGCAGCCCATGGGCCACCGGGGGCATCACTGGAAACACCATATATTTT. This gives the protein CASSPWATGGITGNTIYF.